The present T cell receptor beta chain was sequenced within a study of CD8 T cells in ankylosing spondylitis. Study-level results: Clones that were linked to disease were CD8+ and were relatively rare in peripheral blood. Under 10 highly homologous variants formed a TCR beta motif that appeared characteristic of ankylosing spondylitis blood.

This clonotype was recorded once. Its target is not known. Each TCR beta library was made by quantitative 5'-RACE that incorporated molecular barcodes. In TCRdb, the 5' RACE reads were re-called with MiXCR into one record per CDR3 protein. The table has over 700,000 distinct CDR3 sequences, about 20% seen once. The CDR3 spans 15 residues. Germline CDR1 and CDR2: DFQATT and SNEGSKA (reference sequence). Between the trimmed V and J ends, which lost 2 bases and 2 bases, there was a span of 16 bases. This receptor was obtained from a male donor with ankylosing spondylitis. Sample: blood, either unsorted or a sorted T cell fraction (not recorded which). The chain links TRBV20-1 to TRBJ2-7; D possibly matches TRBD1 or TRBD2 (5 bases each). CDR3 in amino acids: CSARHTGRLTYEQYF. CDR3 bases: TGCAGTGCTAGACATACGGGACGGCTGACCTACGAGCAGTACTTC.